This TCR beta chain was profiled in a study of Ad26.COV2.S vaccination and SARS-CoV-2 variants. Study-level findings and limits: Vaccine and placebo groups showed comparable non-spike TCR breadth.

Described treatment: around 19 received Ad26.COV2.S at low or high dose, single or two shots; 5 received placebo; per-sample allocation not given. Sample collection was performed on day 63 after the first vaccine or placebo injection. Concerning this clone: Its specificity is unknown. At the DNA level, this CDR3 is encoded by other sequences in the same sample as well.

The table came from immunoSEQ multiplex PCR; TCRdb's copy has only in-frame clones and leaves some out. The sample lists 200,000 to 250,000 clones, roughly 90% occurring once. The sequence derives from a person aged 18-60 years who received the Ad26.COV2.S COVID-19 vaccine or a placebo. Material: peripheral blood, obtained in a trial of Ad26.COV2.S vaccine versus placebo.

The CDR3 DNA follows: TGTGCCAGCAGCTTAGGGACAGGGGGCGCGAGCAATCAGCCCCAGCATTTT. This codes for CASSLGTGGASNQPQHF. The chain employs TRBV11-2 and TRBJ1-5; 11 bases line up with TRBD1. Germline V gene lookup returns CDR1 SGHAT and CDR2 FQNNGV. This CDR3 is built from 17 residues. J lost 1 base, V lost 1 base, and 3 bases had no gene match.